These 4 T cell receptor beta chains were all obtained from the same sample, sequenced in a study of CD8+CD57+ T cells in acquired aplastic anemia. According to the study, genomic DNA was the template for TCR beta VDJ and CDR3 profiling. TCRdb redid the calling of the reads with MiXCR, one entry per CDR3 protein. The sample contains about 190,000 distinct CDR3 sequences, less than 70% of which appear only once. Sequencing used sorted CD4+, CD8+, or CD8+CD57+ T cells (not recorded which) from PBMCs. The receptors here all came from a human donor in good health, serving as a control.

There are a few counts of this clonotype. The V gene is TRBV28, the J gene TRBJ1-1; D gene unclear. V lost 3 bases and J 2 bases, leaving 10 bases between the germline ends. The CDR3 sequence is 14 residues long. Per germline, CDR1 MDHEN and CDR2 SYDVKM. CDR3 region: CASSFFRGNTEAFF. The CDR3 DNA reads TGTGCCAGCAGTTTCTTTCGGGGAAACACTGAAGCTTTCTTT.

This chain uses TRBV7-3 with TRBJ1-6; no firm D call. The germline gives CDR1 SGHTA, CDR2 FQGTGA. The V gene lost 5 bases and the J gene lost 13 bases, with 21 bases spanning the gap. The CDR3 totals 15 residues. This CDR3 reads CASSRRNFGEAPLHF. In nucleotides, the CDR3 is TGTGCCAGCAGCCGGAGGAACTTTGGGGAAGCGCCCCTCCACTTT.

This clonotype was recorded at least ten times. CDR3 DNA: TGTGCCAGTAGTATAACCGACAGGGCTTACGGCTACACCTTC. Translating gives CASSITDRAYGYTF. J is TRBJ1-2 and V is TRBV19, with TRBD1 identical over 7 bases. Germline V lookup: CDR1 LNHDA, CDR2 SQIVND (reference sequence). V lost 2 bases, J lost 8 bases, and 8 bases stayed unmatched. This CDR3 comprises 14 residues. The full variable domain, its missing parts supplied by reference TRBV19 and TRBJ1-2, is DGGITQSPKYLFRKEGQNVTLSCEQNLNHDAMYWYRQDPGQGLRLIYYSQIVNDFQKGDIAEGYSVSREKKESFPLTVTSAQKNPTAFYLCASSITDRAYGYTFGSGTRLTVV.

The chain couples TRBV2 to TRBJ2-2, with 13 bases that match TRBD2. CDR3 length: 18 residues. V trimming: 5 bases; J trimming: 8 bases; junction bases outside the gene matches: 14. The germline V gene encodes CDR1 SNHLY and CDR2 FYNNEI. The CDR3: CASSSGLAGEKVEGELFF. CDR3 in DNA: TGTGCCAGCAGTAGTGGACTAGCGGGAGAAAAGGTAGAAGGGGAGCTGTTTTTT.